This record looks at one T cell receptor beta chain sequence and its context. Its antigen is unknown. Profiling relied on immunoSEQ multiplex PCR, and the TCRdb table lists in-frame clones only, not all of them. The sample has 110,000 to 150,000 clones, roughly nine tenths seen once. CDR1 SEHNR and CDR2 FQNEAQ come from the germline V gene (reference sequence). J lost 6 bases, V lost 3 bases, and 1 base had no gene match. The CDR3 is made up of 12 amino acids. This entry belongs to a study of cytomegalovirus exposure and HLA in healthy donors. Study results and caveats: The classifier was said to identify cytomegalovirus status with high specificity and sensitivity. Around 160 TCR beta chains were listed as cytomegalovirus-associated. Whilst most TCR sequences proved rare, a subset of public TCRs occurred across many donors. In a later analysis, first-cohort TCR clusters were found to tend to co-occur in the 120 or so validation repertoires.

The TCR originated in a man younger than 30 in good health and CMV-seronegative. The specimen sequenced was PBMCs. The V and J genes are TRBV7-9 and TRBJ1-1; TRBD1 agrees at 7 bases. The CDR3 reads CASSFGTAEAFF. The DNA for the CDR3 is TGTGCCAGCAGCTTCGGGACAGCTGAAGCTTTCTTT.